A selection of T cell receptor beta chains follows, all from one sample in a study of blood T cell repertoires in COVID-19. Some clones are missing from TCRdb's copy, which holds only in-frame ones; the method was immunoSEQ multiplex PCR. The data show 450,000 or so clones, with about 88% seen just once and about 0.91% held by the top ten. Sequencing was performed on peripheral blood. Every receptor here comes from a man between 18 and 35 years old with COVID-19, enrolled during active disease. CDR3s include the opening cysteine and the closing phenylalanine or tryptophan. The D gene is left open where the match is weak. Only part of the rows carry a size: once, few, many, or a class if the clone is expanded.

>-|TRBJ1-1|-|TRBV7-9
CASSSRQVANSEAFF
TGTGCCAGCAGTTCCCGACAGGTCGCCAACTCTGAAGCTTTCTTT
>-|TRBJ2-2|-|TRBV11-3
CASSLGGTNTGELFF
TGTGCCAGCAGCTTAGGCGGAACGAACACCGGGGAGCTGTTTTTT
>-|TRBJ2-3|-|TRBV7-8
CASSLDPRRGRRGTDTQYF
TGTGCCAGCAGCTTAGATCCCCGCCGGGGTAGGAGGGGCACAGATACGCAGTATTTT
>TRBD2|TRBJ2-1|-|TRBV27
CASSFRTSIHEQFF
TGTGCCAGCAGTTTCAGGACTAGTATACATGAGCAGTTCTTC
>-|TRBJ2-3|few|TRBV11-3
CASSLEAADTQYF
TGTGCCAGCAGCTTAGAGGCGGCAGATACGCAGTATTTT
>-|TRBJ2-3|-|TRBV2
CASRDSLDTQYF
TGTGCCAGCAGGGACTCGCTCGATACGCAGTATTTT
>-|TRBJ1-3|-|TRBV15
CATNPGLTLGNTIYF
TGTGCCACCAACCCGGGACTGACACTAGGAAACACCATATATTTT
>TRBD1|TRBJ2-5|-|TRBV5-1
CASSSTGSGETQYF
TGCGCCAGCAGCTCGACAGGGAGTGGAGAGACCCAGTACTTC
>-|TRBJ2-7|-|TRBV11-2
CASSLIQFSYEQYF
TGTGCCAGCAGCTTAATACAATTCTCCTACGAGCAGTACTTC
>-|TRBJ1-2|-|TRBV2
CASSESRGYGYTF
TGTGCCAGCAGTGAATCCAGAGGCTATGGCTACACCTTC
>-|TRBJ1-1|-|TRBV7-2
CASSPRTGQGTEAFF
TGTGCCAGCAGCCCACGGACGGGCCAGGGCACTGAAGCTTTCTTT
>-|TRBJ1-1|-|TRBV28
CASIRTGSTEAFF
TGTGCCAGCATCAGAACAGGGTCCACTGAAGCTTTCTTT
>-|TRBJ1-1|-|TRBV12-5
CASGLGVFTEAFF
TGTGCTAGTGGTTTGGGAGTTTTCACTGAAGCTTTCTTT